What follows are 16 T cell receptor beta chains derived from one specimen sequenced in a study of blood T cell repertoires in COVID-19. Profiled with immunoSEQ multiplex PCR; TCRdb holds only in-frame clones, not every one. The sample gives around 700,000 clones, about 90% of which show up once; around 0.3% is in the top ten. The source material was peripheral blood. These receptors were collected from a woman aged 18-29 years with acute or convalescent COVID-19.

The chain employs TRBV11-3 and TRBJ2-3; weak D call: TRBD1 (6 bases). CDR3 length: 17 residues. Germline CDR1 and CDR2: SGHNT and YENEEA. The V and J ends lost 3 bases and 2 bases respectively, with 18 bases between them. Here the CDR3 reads CASSLGASPGPTDTQYF. The DNA of the CDR3 is TGTGCCAGCAGCTTGGGGGCATCACCCGGGCCCACAGATACGCAGTATTTT.

The CDR3 DNA reads as TGTGCCAGCAGCTTTGACGGGACAGCCTATAATTCACCCCTCCACTTT. This gives the protein CASSFDGTAYNSPLHF. The V and J genes are TRBV11-2 and TRBJ1-6; 7 nucleotides agree with TRBD1. The CDR3 is made up of 16 amino acids. Germline CDR1 is SGHAT and CDR2 is FQNNGV. The trim removed 3 bases at V and 2 bases at J, leaving 4 bases unmatched.

The chain has TRBV19 and TRBJ1-1; D call uncertain. The CDR3 is 16 amino acids. Trimming took 3 bases from V and 0 from J, leaving 14 bases between them. In germline, CDR1 is LNHDA, CDR2 SQIVND (reference sequence). CDR3 region: CASSILGGRLNTEAFF. DNA for the CDR3: TGTGCCAGTAGTATTCTGGGCGGGAGATTGAACACTGAAGCTTTCTTT.

About this clone: This specimen includes other DNA sequences encoding the same CDR3. The gene calls are TRBV7-9 and TRBJ2-1, with TRBD1 as a possible D gene (5 bases). Germline V lookup: CDR1 SEHNR, CDR2 FQNEAQ (reference sequence). This CDR3 is built from 15 residues. The germline V and J ends were trimmed by 5 bases and 0 bases, with 11 bases remaining between them. The CDR3 here is CASSLGQGSYNEQFF. The CDR3 coding sequence is TGTGCCAGCAGCCTAGGACAAGGCTCCTACAATGAGCAGTTCTTC.

The chain combines TRBV18 with TRBJ1-6, with D unresolved. Trimming left V 3 bases short and J 7 bases short, with 4 bases between. The V gene's germline CDR1 is KGHSH and CDR2 LQKENI. The CDR3 spans 12 residues. Here the CDR3 reads CASSPKNSPLHF. In nucleotides, the CDR3 is TGTGCCAGCTCACCCAAAAATTCACCCCTCCACTTT.

CDR3: CASSFGQGTTGELFF. For the CDR3, the DNA is TGTGCCAGCAGCTTCGGACAGGGAACGACCGGGGAGCTGTTTTTT. V usage is TRBV28 and J usage is TRBJ2-2; 8 nucleotides agree with TRBD1. Germline loops: CDR1 MDHEN, CDR2 SYDVKM. This CDR3 has 15 residues. J gave up 5 bases and V 6 bases, and 8 bases lay outside the gene matches.

This clone was counted once. V is TRBV5-6 and J is TRBJ2-2; 8 bases agree with TRBD2. V shed 1 base, J shed 6 bases, and the junction held 8 bases outside the gene matches. The germline V gene has CDR1 SGHDT and CDR2 YYEEEE. This CDR3 comprises 16 residues. CDR3 loop: CASSLSGGLVAGELFF. In DNA, the CDR3 is TGTGCCAGCAGCTTGTCGGGGGGGCTCGTCGCCGGGGAGCTGTTTTTT.

V gene TRBV9 combines with J gene TRBJ1-2, with D unresolved. The V gene lost 4 bases and the J gene lost 0 bases, with 13 bases spanning the gap. This CDR3 spans 15 amino acids. The germline gives CDR1 SGDLS, CDR2 YYNGEE. The CDR3 is CASSPAGRANYGYTF. CDR3 sequence (DNA): TGTGCCAGCAGCCCTGCAGGCAGAGCTAACTATGGCTACACCTTC.

The CDR3 sequence: CASRNSGTVNYEQYF. The DNA of the CDR3 is TGTGCCAGCAGAAATTCCGGGACAGTGAACTACGAGCAGTACTTC. The V gene is TRBV6-5, the J gene TRBJ2-7, with TRBD1 matching over 7 bases. Germline CDR1 reads MNHEY; CDR2 reads SVGAGI. CDR3 size: 15 residues. Trimming took 6 bases from V and 3 from J; bases not matched to a gene: 11.

This chain connects TRBV5-4 to TRBJ2-3, with 14 bases lining up with TRBD2. Per the germline V gene, CDR1 is SGHNT and CDR2 is YYREEE (reference sequence). This CDR3 is 17 amino acids long. Unmatched junction bases numbered 8, after V lost 4 bases and J lost 4 bases. DNA of the CDR3: TGTGCCAGCAGCCACGGACTAGCGGGGGGCATCGCAGATACGCAGTATTTT. Protein product: CASSHGLAGGIADTQYF.

This chain links TRBV5-6 with TRBJ2-7, with D possibly being TRBD1 (6 bases). Trimming took 3 bases from V and 8 from J, leaving 12 bases between them. The CDR3 length is 12 residues. The V gene's germline CDR1 is SGHDT and CDR2 YYEEEE. The CDR3 loop is CASSSGDGKQYF. CDR3 bases: TGTGCCAGCAGCTCAGGGGACGGAAAGCAGTACTTC.

This clone was seen only once. The chain uses TRBV11-2 and TRBJ2-1, with D unclear. The CDR3 has 19 amino acids. Germline assignment: CDR1 SGHAT and CDR2 FQNNGV. The V end was cut by 5 bases, the J end by 5 bases, with 28 bases between. Written as DNA, the CDR3 is TGTGCCAGCAGCCGCAACTTAAACCGACGCGCGGTGACTCACAATGAGCAGTTCTTC. It codes for CASSRNLNRRAVTHNEQFF.

The chain uses TRBV7-3 and TRBJ1-2; 10 nucleotides align to TRBD1. The CDR3 totals 14 residues. J gave up 2 bases and V 8 bases, and 5 bases lay outside the gene matches. Looked up from germline, CDR1 is SGHTA and CDR2 is FQGTGA. The CDR3 region has the DNA TGTGCCAGCGCACCGGGACAGGGGAACTATGGCTACACCTTC. Protein: CASAPGQGNYGYTF.

This rearrangement joins TRBV11-2 to TRBJ2-2, with 7 bases matching TRBD1. V shed 5 bases, J shed 6 bases, and the junction held 12 bases outside the gene matches. Germline values: CDR1 SGHAT, CDR2 FQNNGV. The CDR3 has 16 amino acids. In nucleotides, the CDR3 is TGTGCCAGCAGCAGCCTGGGACAGCCGAGTTCCGGGGAGCTGTTTTTT. This sequence encodes CASSSLGQPSSGELFF.

This clone was picked up one time. The V and J genes are TRBV7-9 and TRBJ1-5; D is uncertain. The germline V gene encodes CDR1 SEHNR and CDR2 FQNEAQ (reference sequence). Deletions cut 3 bases from V and 3 bases from J, with 9 bases between. This CDR3 region has 14 residues. CDR3 nucleotides: TGTGCCAGCAGCTTTGGAGGCTTCAATCAGCCCCAGCATTTT. Its translation: CASSFGGFNQPQHF.

This clone was detected once. The rearrangement links TRBV12-3 or TRBV12-4 to TRBJ2-7; D is unresolved. The CDR3 extends over 13 amino acids. V lost 6 bases to trimming and J lost 0 bases, with 9 bases between them. CDR3 residues: CASSQVLSYEQYF. CDR3 DNA: TGTGCCAGCAGCCAGGTCCTCTCCTACGAGCAGTACTTC.